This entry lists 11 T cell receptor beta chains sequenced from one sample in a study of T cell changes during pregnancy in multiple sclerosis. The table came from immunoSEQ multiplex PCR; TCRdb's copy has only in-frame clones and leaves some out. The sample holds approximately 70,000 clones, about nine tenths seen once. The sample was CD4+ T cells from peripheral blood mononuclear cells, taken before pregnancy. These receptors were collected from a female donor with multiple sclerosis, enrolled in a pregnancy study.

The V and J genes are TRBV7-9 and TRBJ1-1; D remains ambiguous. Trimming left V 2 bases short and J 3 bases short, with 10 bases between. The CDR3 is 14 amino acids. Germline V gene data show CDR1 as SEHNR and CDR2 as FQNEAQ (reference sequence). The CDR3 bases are TGTGCCAGCAGCTTACTTTCCGGGTACACTGAAGCTTTCTTT. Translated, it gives CASSLLSGYTEAFF.

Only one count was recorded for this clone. CDR3 in DNA: TGTGCCAGCAGTGACAGGGTAGGAGAAAAACTGTTTTTT. Protein: CASSDRVGEKLFF. J is TRBJ1-4 and V is TRBV6-5; 7 bases are shared with TRBD1. CDR1 is MNHEY, CDR2 SVGAGI, per germline. Trimming removed 5 bases from V and 8 bases from J; junction bases left unmatched: 5. The CDR3 is 13 amino acids.

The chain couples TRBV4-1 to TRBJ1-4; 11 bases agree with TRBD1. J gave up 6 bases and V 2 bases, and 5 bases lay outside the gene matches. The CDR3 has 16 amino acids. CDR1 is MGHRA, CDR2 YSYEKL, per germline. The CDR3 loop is CASSQRTGGGDEKLFF. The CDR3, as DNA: TGCGCCAGCAGCCAAAGGACAGGGGGCGGAGATGAAAAACTGTTTTTT.

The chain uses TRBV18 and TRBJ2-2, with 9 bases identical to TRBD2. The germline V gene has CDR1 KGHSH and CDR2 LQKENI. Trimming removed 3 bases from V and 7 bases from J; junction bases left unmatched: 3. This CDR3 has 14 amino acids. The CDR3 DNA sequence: TGTGCCAGCTCACCGGGACTAGCTAGCGGGGAGCTGTTTTTT. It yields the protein CASSPGLASGELFF. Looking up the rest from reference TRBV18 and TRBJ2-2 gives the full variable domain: NAGVMQNPRHLVRRRGQEARLRCSPMKGHSHVYWYRQLPEEGLKFMVYLQKENIIDESGMPKERFSAEFPKEGPSILRIQQVVRGDSAAYFCASSPGLASGELFFGEGSRLTVL.

Here the CDR3 reads CASRNLAVETYNEQFF. The CDR3 DNA reads TGTGCCAGCAGAAACCTAGCGGTTGAGACCTACAATGAGCAGTTCTTC. The chain recombines TRBV28 with TRBJ2-1; 7 nucleotides align to TRBD2. Germline CDR1 reads MDHEN; CDR2 reads SYDVKM. This CDR3 is 16 amino acids long. Losses at the gene ends were 6 bases for V and 2 bases for J; bases not matched to a gene: 10. Full variable domain (rest looked up from reference TRBV28 and TRBJ2-1): DVKVTQSSRYLVKRTGEKVFLECVQDMDHENMFWYRQDPGLGLRLIYFSYDVKMKEKGDIPEGYSVSREKKERFSLILESASTNQTSMYLCASRNLAVETYNEQFFGPGTRLTVL.

Here the CDR3 reads CASSITGGTYNEQFF. The CDR3 DNA is TGTGCCAGTAGTATAACCGGGGGTACCTACAATGAGCAGTTCTTC. V usage is TRBV19 and J usage is TRBJ2-1; perhaps TRBD2 as D (6 bases). The CDR3 runs 15 residues. CDR1 is LNHDA, CDR2 SQIVND, per germline (reference sequence). The V and J ends lost 2 bases and 2 bases respectively, with 10 bases between them. The full variable domain, in which reference TRBV19 and TRBJ2-1 provide the parts outside the CDR3, is DGGITQSPKYLFRKEGQNVTLSCEQNLNHDAMYWYRQDPGQGLRLIYYSQIVNDFQKGDIAEGYSVSREKKESFPLTVTSAQKNPTAFYLCASSITGGTYNEQFFGPGTRLTVL.

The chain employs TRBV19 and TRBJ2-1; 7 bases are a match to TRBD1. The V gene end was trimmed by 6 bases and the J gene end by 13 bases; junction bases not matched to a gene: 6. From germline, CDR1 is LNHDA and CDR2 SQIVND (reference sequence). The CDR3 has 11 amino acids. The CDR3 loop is CASRKKGAQFF. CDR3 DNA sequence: TGTGCCAGTAGGAAAAAGGGGGCTCAGTTCTTC.

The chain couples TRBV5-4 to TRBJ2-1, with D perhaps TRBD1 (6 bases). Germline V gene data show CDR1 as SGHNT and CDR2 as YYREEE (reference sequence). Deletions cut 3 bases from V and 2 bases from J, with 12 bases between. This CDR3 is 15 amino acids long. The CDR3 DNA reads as TGTGCCAGCAGCTATGGACAGCAGACCTACAATGAGCAGTTCTTC. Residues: CASSYGQQTYNEQFF.

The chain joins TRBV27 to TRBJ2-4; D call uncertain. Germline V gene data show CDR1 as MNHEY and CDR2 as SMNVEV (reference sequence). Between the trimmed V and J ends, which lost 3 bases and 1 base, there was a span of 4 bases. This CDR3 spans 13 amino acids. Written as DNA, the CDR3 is TGTGCCAGCAGTTTCTCGGCCAAAAACATTCAGTACTTC. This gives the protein CASSFSAKNIQYF.

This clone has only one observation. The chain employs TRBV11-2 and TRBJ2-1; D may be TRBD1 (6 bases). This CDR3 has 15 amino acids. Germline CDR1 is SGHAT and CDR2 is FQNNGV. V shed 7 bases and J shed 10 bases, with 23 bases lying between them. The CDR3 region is CASTDDRRRTGEQFF. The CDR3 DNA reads TGTGCCAGCACCGACGACAGGCGGAGGACGGGCGAGCAGTTCTTC.

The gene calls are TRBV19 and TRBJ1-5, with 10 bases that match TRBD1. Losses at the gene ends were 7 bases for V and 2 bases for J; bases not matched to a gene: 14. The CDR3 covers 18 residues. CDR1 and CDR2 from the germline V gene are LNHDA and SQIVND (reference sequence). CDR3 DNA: TGTGCCAGTAACCGGGACAGGGGTTTTCGTCTGGGCAATCAGCCCCAGCATTTT. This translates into CASNRDRGFRLGNQPQHF. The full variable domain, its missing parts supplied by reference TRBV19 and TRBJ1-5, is DGGITQSPKYLFRKEGQNVTLSCEQNLNHDAMYWYRQDPGQGLRLIYYSQIVNDFQKGDIAEGYSVSREKKESFPLTVTSAQKNPTAFYLCASNRDRGFRLGNQPQHFGDGTRLSIL.